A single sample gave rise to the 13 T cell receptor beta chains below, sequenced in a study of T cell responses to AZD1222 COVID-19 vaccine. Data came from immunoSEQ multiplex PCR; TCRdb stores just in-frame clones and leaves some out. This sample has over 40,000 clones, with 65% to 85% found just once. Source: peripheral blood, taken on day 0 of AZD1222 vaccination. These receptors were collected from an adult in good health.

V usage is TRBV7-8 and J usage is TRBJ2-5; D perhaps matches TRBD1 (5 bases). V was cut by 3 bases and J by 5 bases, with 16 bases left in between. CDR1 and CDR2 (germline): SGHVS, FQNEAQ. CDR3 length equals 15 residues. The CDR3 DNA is TGTGCCAGCAGCTTCCACCGACAGCCGCAGGAGACCCAGTACTTC. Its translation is CASSFHRQPQETQYF.

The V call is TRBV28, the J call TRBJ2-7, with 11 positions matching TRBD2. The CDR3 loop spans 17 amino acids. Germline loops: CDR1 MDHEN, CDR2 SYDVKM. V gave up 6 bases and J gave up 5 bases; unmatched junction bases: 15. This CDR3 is CASSLRLLAGDAHEQYF. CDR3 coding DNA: TGTGCCAGCAGCCTGCGATTACTAGCGGGAGATGCTCACGAGCAGTACTTC.

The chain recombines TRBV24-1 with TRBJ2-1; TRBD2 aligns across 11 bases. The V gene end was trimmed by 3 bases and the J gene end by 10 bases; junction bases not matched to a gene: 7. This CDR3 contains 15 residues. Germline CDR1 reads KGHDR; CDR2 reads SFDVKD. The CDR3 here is CATSDLAGGREEQFF. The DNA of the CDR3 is TGTGCCACCAGTGATCTAGCGGGAGGTAGGGAAGAGCAGTTCTTC.

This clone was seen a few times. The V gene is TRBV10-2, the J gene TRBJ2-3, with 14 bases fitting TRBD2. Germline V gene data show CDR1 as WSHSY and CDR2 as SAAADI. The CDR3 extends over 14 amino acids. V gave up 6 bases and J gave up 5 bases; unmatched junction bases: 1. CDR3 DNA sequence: TGCGCCAGCAGGACTAGCGGGAGGGGAGATACGCAGTATTTT. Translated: CASRTSGRGDTQYF.

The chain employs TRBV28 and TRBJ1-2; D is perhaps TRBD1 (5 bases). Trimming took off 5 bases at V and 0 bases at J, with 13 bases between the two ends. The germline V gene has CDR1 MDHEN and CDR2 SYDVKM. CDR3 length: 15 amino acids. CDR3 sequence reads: CASSLQGLANYGYTF. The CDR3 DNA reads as TGTGCCAGCAGTCTCCAGGGACTAGCTAACTATGGCTACACCTTC.

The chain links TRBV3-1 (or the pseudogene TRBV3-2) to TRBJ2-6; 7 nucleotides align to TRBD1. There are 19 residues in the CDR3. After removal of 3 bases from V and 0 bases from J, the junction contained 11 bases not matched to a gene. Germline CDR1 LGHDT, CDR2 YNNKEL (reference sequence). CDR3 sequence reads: CASSQYTGVTISGANVLTF. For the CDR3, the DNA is TGTGCCAGCAGCCAGTATACAGGGGTCACAATCTCTGGGGCCAACGTCCTGACTTTC.

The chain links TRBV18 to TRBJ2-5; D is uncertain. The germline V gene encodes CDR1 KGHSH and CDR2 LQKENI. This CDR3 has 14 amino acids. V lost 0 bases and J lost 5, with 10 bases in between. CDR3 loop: CASSPPTVRETQYF. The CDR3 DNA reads TGTGCCAGCTCACCACCTACAGTACGGGAGACCCAGTACTTC.

CDR3 nucleotide sequence: TGCAGCGTCCACCTCCCGGGGGCCGTATCCTACAATGAGCAGTTCTTC. This gives the protein CSVHLPGAVSYNEQFF. The chain combines TRBV29-1 with TRBJ2-1, with D possibly being TRBD1 or TRBD2 (6 bases each). V lost 6 bases to trimming and J lost 1 base, with 19 bases between them. Looked up from germline, CDR1 is SQVTM and CDR2 is ANQGSEA. This CDR3 contains 16 residues.

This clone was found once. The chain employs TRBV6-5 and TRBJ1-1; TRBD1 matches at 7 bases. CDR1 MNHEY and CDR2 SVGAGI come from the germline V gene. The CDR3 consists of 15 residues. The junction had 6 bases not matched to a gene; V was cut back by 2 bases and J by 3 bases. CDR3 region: CASSYIQGGHTEAFF. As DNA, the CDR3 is TGTGCCAGCAGTTACATTCAGGGGGGGCACACTGAAGCTTTCTTT.

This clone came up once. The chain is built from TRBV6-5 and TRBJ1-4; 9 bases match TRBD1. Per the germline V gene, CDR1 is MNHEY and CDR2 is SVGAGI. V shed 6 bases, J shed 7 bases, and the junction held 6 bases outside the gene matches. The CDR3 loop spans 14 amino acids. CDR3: CASRLGQGGEKLFF. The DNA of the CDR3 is TGTGCCAGCAGGTTGGGACAGGGAGGTGAAAAACTGTTTTTT.

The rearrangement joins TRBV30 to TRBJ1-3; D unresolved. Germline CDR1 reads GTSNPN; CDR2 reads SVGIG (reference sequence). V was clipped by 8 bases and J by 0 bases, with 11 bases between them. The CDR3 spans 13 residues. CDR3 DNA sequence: TGTGCCCGGACCGCAGGCTCTGGAAACACCATATATTTT. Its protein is CARTAGSGNTIYF.

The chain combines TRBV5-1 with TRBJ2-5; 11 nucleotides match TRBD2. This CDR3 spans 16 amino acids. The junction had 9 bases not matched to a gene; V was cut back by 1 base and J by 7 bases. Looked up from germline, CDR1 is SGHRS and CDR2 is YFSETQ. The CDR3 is CASSLSTGTSGGTQYF. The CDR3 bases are TGCGCCAGCAGCTTGTCCACCGGGACTAGCGGTGGGACCCAGTACTTC.

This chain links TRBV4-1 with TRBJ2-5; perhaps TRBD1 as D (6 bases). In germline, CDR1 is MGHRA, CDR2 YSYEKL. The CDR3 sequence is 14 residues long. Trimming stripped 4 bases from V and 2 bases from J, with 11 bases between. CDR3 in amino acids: CASSLNRVQETQYF. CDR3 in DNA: TGCGCCAGCAGCCTAAACAGGGTTCAAGAGACCCAGTACTTC.